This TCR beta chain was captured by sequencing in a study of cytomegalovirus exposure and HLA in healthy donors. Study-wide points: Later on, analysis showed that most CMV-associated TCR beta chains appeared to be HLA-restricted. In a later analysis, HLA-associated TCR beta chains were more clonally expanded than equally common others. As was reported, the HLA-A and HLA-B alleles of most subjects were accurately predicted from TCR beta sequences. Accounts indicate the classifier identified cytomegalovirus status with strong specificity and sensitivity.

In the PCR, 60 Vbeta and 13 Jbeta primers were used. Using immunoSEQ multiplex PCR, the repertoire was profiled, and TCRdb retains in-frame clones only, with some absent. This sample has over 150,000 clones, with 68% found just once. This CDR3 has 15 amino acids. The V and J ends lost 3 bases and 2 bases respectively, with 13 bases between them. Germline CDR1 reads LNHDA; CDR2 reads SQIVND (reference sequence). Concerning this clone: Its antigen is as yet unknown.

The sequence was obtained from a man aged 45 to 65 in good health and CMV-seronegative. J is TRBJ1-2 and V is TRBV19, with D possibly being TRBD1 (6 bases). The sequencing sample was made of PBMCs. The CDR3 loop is CASSISAGDNYGYTF. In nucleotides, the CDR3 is TGTGCCAGTAGTATTTCGGCAGGGGACAACTATGGCTACACCTTC.